The clone carrying this T cell receptor (beta chain) was observed once. The antigen is undetermined. The data stem from a study of T cells in Graves' hyperthyroidism and ophthalmopathy. The wider study: Blood from the periphery was taken at initial diagnosis, before any treatment.

Amplification of TCR beta CDR3 regions was performed using RNA transcripts as template. RT-PCR in the first round (using the HTBI primer set) targeted the TCR CDR3. In TCRdb, the multiplex PCR reads were re-called with MiXCR into one record per CDR3 protein. The data hold fewer than 650,000 distinct CDR3 sequences, with about 15% observed a single time. Exclusion of patients followed from uncontrolled infection, other autoimmune disease, pregnancy or lactation. This sample holds PBMCs from approximately 10 ml fresh peripheral blood. The CDR3 has 16 amino acids. Losses at the gene ends were 5 bases for V and 10 bases for J; bases not matched to a gene: 12. The germline V gene has CDR1 MNHEY and CDR2 SVGEGT. Study conclusions and caveats: Through a model of 13 V-J features, ophthalmopathy was separated from stable hyperthyroidism.

This receptor was identified in a woman between 35 and 50 years old with Graves' ophthalmopathy. The sample was blood. The J gene is TRBJ2-1, the V gene TRBV6-2 or TRBV6-3; 12 bases match TRBD2. The CDR3 loop reads CASSTPRLAGAWEQFF. The CDR3, as DNA: TGTGCCAGCAGTACCCCTAGACTAGCGGGAGCCTGGGAGCAGTTCTTC.